This T cell receptor beta chain was obtained from a study of blood T cell repertoires in COVID-19. Trimming shortened V by 1 base and J by 5 bases, and 14 bases separated the two germline ends. This CDR3 is built from 15 residues. Germline V gives CDR1 MDHEN, CDR2 SYDVKM. The authors' processing: Scientists estimated how many nucleated cells there were by amplifying reference gene primers. Some clones are missing from TCRdb's copy, which holds only in-frame ones; the method was immunoSEQ multiplex PCR. That table supplies the V and J calls and clone size; D and trimming were determined from the DNA. The sample includes a few hundred thousand clones, 70% to 90% of them seen just once.

Sequenced: PBMCs or T cells enriched from blood (not recorded which). The chain links TRBV28 to TRBJ1-2; D perhaps matches TRBD1 (6 bases). This clonotype was sampled from a man aged 30 to 45 who had recovered from COVID-19. The DNA of the CDR3 is TGTGCCAGCAGTTTATCAGGGGCTTGGGTTTATGGCTACACCTTC. Translating gives CASSLSGAWVYGYTF.